The 6 T cell receptor beta chains below come from one sample, sequenced in a study of shared clonotypes between healthy human individuals. Data came from immunoSEQ multiplex PCR; TCRdb stores just in-frame clones and leaves some out. Here the sample spans 75,000 to 100,000 clones, around 43% being singletons. The sequenced sample consisted of PBMCs. Receptor source: a woman aged 40 to 50 in good health. Some clones in this sample may be carry-over from other donors' samples.

This clone was picked up many times. This sequence joins TRBV6-1 and TRBJ2-7; the D call may be TRBD1 or TRBD2 (6 bases each). V lost 1 base to trimming and J lost 4 bases, with 14 bases between them. The germline CDR1 and CDR2 sequences are MNHNS and SASEGT. The CDR3 totals 15 residues. CDR3 residues: CASSEVEEGGYEQYF. CDR3 DNA sequence: TGTGCCAGCAGTGAAGTCGAGGAAGGGGGGTACGAGCAGTACTTC.

CDR3 sequence: CASRRTSGETQYF. CDR3 DNA: TGTGCCAGCAGGCGGACTAGCGGAGAGACCCAGTACTTC. J is TRBJ2-5 and V is TRBV2; TRBD2 aligns across 10 bases. Germline CDR1 and CDR2: SNHLY and FYNNEI. This CDR3 region has 13 residues. V shed 6 bases, J shed 4 bases, and the junction held 2 bases outside the gene matches. The entire variable domain, with the rest obtained from reference TRBV2 and TRBJ2-5, is as follows: EPEVTQTPSHQVTQMGQEVILRCVPISNHLYFYWYRQILGQKVEFLVSFYNNEISEKSEIFDDQFSVERPDGSNFTLKIRSTKLEDSAMYFCASRRTSGETQYFGPGTRLLVL.

The V gene is TRBV5-6, the J gene TRBJ1-4; D is unresolved. V lost 2 bases to trimming and J lost 0 bases, with 11 bases between them. Germline V lookup: CDR1 SGHDT, CDR2 YYEEEE. CDR3 length: 16 residues. This CDR3 is CASSFSVTATNEKLFF. CDR3 coding DNA: TGTGCCAGCAGCTTCAGCGTCACTGCAACTAATGAAAAACTGTTTTTT.

This clone was counted only a few times. This sequence joins TRBV29-1 and TRBJ2-3, with 8 bases lining up with TRBD1. The CDR3 is 16 amino acids. The ends lost 1 base at V and 1 base at J; junction bases unmatched: 7. CDR1 and CDR2 from the germline V gene are SQVTM and ANQGSEA. The DNA of the CDR3 is TGCAGCGTTGAAGCACTGGGGACAGGCGGCACAGATACGCAGTATTTT. Translating gives CSVEALGTGGTDTQYF.

The table lists this clone with many counts. This sequence joins TRBV28 and TRBJ1-5; 8 bases line up with TRBD1. The CDR3 consists of 14 residues. Trimming took 7 bases from V and 4 from J; bases not matched to a gene: 6. Per germline, CDR1 MDHEN and CDR2 SYDVKM. The CDR3, as DNA: TGTGCCAGCACAGACAGGGGACGAAATCAGCCCCAGCATTTT. Its translation: CASTDRGRNQPQHF.

This clone was seen only a few times. The CDR3 is CAWSSGQGGSPLHF. CDR3 nucleotides: TGTGCCTGGAGCTCCGGACAGGGTGGATCACCCCTCCACTTT. V usage is TRBV30 and J usage is TRBJ1-6; 8 nucleotides match TRBD1. This CDR3 has 14 amino acids. Trimming removed 3 bases from V and 10 bases from J; junction bases left unmatched: 8. Germline-derived CDR1 and CDR2 are GTSNPN and SVGIG (reference sequence).